Given below is one T cell receptor (beta chain) in context. As yet, its antigen is unknown. Assay used: immunoSEQ multiplex PCR; TCRdb lists only in-frame clones, some missing. The sample has about 50,000 clones, about 90% seen once. The sample is drawn from a study of OX40 agonist ivuxolimab in advanced cancers. In the study overall: Dosing consisted of intravenous ivuxolimab at 0.01 to 10 mg/kg every 2 weeks. Three patients responded partially, comprising one with hepatocellular carcinoma and two with cutaneous melanoma.

General study results and limits: Those patients achieving a partial response at 0.1-3.0 mg/kg showed among the lowest clonal expansion. The mean number of expanded clones was higher in CD8+ T cells than in CD4+.

Germline-derived CDR1 and CDR2 are MDHEN and SYDVKM. The CDR3 consists of 15 residues. With 4 bases removed from V and 0 bases from J, the gap between germline ends came to 13 bases. This clonotype was sampled from an adult with an advanced solid tumor such as melanoma, head and neck, liver or kidney cancer. The sample here was CD4+ or CD8+ T cells sorted from blood, taken in a trial of the OX40 agonist ivuxolimab. The chain links TRBV28 to TRBJ2-7; tentatively, D is TRBD1 (6 bases). The CDR3 loop reads CASSSEQGSSYEQYV. As DNA, the CDR3 is TGTGCCAGCAGTTCCGAACAGGGCTCCTCCTACGAGCAGTACGTC.